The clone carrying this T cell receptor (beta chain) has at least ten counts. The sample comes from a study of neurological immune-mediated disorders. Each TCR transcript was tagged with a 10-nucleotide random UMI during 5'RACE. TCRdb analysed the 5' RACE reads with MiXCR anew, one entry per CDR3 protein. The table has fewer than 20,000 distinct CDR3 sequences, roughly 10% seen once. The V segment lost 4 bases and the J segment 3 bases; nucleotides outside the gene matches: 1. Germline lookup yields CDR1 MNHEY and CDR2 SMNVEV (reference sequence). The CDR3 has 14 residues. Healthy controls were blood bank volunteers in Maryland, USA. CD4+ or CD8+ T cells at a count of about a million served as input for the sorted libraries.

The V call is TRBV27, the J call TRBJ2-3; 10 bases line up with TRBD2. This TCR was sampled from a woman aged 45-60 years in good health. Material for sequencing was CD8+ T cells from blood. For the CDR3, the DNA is TGTGCCAGCAGTTCGGGACTAGCGACAGATACGCAGTATTTT. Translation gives CASSSGLATDTQYF.